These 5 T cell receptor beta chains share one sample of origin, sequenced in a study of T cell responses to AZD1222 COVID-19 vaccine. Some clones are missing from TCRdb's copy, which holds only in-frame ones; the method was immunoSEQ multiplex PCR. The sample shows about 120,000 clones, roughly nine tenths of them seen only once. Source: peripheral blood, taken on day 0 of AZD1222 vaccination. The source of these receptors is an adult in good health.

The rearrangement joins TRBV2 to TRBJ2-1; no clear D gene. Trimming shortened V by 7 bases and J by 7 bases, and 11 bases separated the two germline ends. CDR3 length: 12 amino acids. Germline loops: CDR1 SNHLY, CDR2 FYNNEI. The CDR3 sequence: CASIRLPNEQFF. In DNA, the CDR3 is TGTGCCAGCATCCGTCTCCCAAATGAGCAGTTCTTC.

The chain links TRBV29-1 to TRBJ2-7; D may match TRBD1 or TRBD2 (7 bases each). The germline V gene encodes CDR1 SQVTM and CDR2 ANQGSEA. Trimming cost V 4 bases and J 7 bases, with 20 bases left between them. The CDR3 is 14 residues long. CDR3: CSVGMRTQGGEQYF. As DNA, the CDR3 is TGCAGCGTTGGTATGAGGACCCAGGGGGGGGAGCAGTACTTC.

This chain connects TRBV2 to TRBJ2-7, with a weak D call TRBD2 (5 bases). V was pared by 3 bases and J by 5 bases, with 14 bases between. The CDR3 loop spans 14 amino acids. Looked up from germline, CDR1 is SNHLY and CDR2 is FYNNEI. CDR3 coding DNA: TGTGCCAGCAGTGACTGGGGTCGGAGGCACGAGCAGTACTTC. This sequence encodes CASSDWGRRHEQYF.

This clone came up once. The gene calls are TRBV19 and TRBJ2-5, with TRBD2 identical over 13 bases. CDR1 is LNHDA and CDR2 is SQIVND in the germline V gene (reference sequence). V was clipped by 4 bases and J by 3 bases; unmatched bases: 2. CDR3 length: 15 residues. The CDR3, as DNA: TGTGCCAGTAGTACAGGACTAGCGGGGGAAGAGACCCAGTACTTC. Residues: CASSTGLAGEETQYF.

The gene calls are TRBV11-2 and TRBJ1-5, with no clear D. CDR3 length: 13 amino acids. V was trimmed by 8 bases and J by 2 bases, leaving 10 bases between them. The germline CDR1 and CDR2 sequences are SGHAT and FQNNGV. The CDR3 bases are TGTGCCAGCCAGGCGGCTGGCAATCAGCCCCAGCATTTT. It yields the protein CASQAAGNQPQHF.